This paragraph reports one T cell receptor beta chain. This specimen belongs to a study of PD-1 blockade in classical Hodgkin lymphoma. The CDR3 extends over 13 amino acids. The V gene's germline CDR1 is SGHAT and CDR2 FQNNGV. Between the trimmed V and J ends, which lost 1 base and 10 bases, there was a span of 10 bases. Clones were read by immunoSEQ multiplex PCR, and TCRdb kept only the in-frame ones, dropping some. Altogether 70,000 or so clones are present, roughly 93% being singletons, with the ten largest covering around 2.5%. The time point here: newly diagnosed, previously untreated cHL patient sample.

The TCR comes from a human donor with classical Hodgkin lymphoma. The chain uses TRBV11-2 and TRBJ1-4; D ambiguous. Sequenced sample: peripheral blood mononuclear cells (PBMCs). The CDR3 bases are TGTGCCAGCAGCTTAGGGAGATGGGGAAAACTGTTTTTT. Protein: CASSLGRWGKLFF.